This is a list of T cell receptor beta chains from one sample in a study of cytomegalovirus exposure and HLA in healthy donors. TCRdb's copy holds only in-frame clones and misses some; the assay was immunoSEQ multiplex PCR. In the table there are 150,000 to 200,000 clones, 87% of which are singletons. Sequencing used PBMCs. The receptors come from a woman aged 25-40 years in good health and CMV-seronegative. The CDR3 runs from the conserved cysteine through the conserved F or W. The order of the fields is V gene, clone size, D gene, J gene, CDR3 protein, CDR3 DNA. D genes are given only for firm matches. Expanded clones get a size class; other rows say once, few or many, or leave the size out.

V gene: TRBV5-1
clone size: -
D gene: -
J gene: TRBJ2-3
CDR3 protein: CASSYRGGPSTDTQYF
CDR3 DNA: TGCGCCAGCAGCTACCGCGGGGGCCCTAGCACAGATACGCAGTATTTT

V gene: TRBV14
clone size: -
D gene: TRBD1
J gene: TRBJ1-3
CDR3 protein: CASSQQGQGNTIYF
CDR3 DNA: TGTGCCAGCAGCCAGCAGGGACAGGGAAACACCATATATTTT

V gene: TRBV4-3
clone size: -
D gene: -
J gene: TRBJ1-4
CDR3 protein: CASSQDSSGGEKLFF
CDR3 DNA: TGCGCCAGCAGCCAAGATAGTTCGGGTGGTGAAAAACTGTTTTTT

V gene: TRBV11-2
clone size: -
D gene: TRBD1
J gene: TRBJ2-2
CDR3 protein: CASSLGTQGAGGELFF
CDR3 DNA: TGTGCCAGCAGCTTAGGAACACAGGGGGCAGGCGGGGAGCTGTTTTTT

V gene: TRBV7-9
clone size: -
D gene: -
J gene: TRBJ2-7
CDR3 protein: CASSLALATYEQYF
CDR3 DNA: TGTGCCAGCAGCTTAGCGTTGGCAACCTACGAGCAGTACTTC

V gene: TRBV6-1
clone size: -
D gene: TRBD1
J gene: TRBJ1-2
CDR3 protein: CASSSPTGSHTF
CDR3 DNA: TGTGCCAGCAGTTCGCCGACAGGGAGTCACACCTTC

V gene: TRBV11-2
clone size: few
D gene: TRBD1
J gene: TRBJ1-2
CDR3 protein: CASSQGDGYTF
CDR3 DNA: TGTGCCAGCAGCCAGGGGGATGGCTACACCTTC

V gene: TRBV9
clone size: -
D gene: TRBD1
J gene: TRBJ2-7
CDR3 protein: CASSVGSGQGLYEQYF
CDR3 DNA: TGTGCCAGCAGCGTAGGCTCGGGACAGGGACTTTACGAGCAGTACTTC

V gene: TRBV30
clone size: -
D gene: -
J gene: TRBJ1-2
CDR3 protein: CAWRRSQGGRGYGYTF
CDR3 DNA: TGTGCCTGGAGGAGAAGCCAGGGAGGGAGGGGGTATGGCTACACCTTC

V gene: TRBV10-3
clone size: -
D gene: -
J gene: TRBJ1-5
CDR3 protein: CAISDSGGGNQPQHF
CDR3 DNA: TGTGCCATCAGTGATTCCGGGGGAGGCAATCAGCCCCAGCATTTT

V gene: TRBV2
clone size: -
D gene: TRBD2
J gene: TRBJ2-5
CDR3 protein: CASSRLAGGLIETQYF
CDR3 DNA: TGTGCCAGCAGTAGACTAGCGGGGGGTTTAATTGAGACCCAGTACTTC

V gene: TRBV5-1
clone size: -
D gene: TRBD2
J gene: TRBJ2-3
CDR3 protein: CASSFESGGAGNTQYF
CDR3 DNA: TGCGCCAGCAGCTTCGAGAGCGGGGGGGCGGGGAATACGCAGTATTTT

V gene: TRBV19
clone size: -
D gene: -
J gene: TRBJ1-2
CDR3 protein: CASTLGRELGSYGYTF
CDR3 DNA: TGTGCCAGTACCCTGGGCCGGGAACTTGGAAGTTATGGCTACACCTTC

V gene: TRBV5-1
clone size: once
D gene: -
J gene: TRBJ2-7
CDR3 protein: CASRWKQNYEQYF
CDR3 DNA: TGCGCCAGCAGGTGGAAACAGAACTACGAGCAGTACTTC

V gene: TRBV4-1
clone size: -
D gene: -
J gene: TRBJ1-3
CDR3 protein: CASSQDFAGAGNTIYF
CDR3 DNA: TGCGCCAGCAGCCAAGATTTCGCAGGGGCTGGAAACACCATATATTTT

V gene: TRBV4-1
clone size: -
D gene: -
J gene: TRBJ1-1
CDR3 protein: CASSHPGWNTEAFF
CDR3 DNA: TGCGCCAGCAGCCATCCGGGTTGGAACACTGAAGCTTTCTTT

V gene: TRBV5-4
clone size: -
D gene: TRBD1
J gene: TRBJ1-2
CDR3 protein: CATSYRGNYGYTF
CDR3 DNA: TGTGCCACCTCATACAGGGGAAACTATGGCTACACCTTC

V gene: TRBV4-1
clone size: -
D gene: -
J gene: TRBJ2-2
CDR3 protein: CASSQGANTGELFF
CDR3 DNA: TGCGCCAGCAGCCAGGGCGCGAACACCGGGGAGCTGTTTTTT

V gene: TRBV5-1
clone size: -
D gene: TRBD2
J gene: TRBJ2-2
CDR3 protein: CASSLEGGGAGTGELFF
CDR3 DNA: TGCGCCAGCAGCTTGGAAGGCGGGGGGGCCGGAACCGGGGAGCTGTTTTTT

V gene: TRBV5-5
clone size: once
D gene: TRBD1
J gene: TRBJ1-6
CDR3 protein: CASSVRQGSNSPLHF
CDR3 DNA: TGTGCCAGCAGCGTCCGACAGGGTAGCAATTCACCCCTCCACTTT

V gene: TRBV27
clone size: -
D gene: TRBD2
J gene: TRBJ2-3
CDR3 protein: CASSLFGGRLAGGLSTDTQYF
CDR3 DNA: TGTGCCAGCAGTTTATTTGGGGGGCGCCTAGCGGGGGGCCTTAGCACAGATACGCAGTATTTT

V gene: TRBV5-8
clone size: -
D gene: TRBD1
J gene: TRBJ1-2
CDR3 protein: CASRRTRDRGLYGYTF
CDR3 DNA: TGTGCCAGCAGACGGACCCGGGACAGGGGGTTGTATGGCTACACCTTC

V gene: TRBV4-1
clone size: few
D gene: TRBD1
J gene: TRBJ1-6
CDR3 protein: CASSQDGGTGVMGF
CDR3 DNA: TGCGCCAGCAGCCAAGATGGGGGGACAGGGGTAATGGGCTTT

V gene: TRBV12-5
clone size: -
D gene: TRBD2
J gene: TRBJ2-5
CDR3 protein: CASAPGGLGGETQYF
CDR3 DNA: TGTGCTAGTGCCCCCGGCGGTTTGGGGGGGGAGACCCAGTACTTC

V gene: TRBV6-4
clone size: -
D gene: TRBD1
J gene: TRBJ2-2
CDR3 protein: CASSSTGETGELFF
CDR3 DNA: TGTGCCAGCAGCAGCACAGGGGAGACCGGGGAGCTGTTTTTT

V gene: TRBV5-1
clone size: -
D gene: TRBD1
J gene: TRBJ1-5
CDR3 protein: CASSSRTGGIIQPQHF
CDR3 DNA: TGCGCCAGCAGCTCCCGGACAGGGGGCATCATTCAGCCCCAGCATTTT

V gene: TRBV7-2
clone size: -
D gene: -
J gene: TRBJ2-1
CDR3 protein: CASSFRGYSYNEQFF
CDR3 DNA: TGTGCCAGCAGCTTTCGGGGTTACTCCTACAATGAGCAGTTCTTC

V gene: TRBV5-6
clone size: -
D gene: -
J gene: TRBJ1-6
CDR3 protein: CASSLVVQSSYNSPLHF
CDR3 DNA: TGTGCCAGCAGCTTGGTAGTACAGAGCTCCTATAATTCACCCCTCCACTTT

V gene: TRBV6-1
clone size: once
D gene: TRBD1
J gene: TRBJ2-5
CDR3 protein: CASSKDRDRVYQETQYF
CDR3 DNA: TGTGCCAGCAGTAAAGACCGGGACAGGGTTTACCAAGAGACCCAGTACTTC

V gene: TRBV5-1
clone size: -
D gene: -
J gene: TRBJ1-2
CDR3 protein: CASADGSSVRNYGYTF
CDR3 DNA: TGCGCCAGCGCCGACGGGTCCAGCGTCCGTAACTATGGCTACACCTTC

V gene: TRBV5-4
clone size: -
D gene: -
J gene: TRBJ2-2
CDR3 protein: CASSLGGQWNTGELFF
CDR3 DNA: TGTGCCAGCAGCTTGGGAGGACAGTGGAACACCGGGGAGCTGTTTTTT

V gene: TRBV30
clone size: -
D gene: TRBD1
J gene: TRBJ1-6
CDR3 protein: CAWSGGTDVSPLHF
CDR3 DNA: TGTGCCTGGAGTGGCGGGACAGATGTATCACCCCTCCACTTT

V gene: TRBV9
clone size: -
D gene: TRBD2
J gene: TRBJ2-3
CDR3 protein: CASSVGTSGGSTDTQYF
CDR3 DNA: TGTGCCAGCAGCGTAGGGACTAGCGGGGGGTCCACAGATACGCAGTATTTT

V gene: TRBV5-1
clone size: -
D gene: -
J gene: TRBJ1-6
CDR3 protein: CASSPTAYDYNSPLHF
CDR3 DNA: TGCGCCAGCAGCCCGACAGCCTATGATTATAATTCACCCCTCCACTTT

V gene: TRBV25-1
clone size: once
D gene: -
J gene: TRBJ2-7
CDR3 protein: CASSESGTLSYEQYF
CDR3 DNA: TGTGCCAGCAGTGAATCCGGGACACTCTCCTACGAGCAGTACTTC

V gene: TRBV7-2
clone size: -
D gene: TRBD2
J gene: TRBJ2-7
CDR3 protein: CASSLPGGPRNEQYF
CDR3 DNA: TGTGCCAGCAGTCTCCCGGGGGGGCCGAGAAACGAGCAGTACTTC

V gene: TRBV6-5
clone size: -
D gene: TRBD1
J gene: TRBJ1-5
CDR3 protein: CASTQTGFDQPQHF
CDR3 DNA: TGTGCCAGCACCCAGACAGGGTTCGATCAGCCCCAGCATTTT

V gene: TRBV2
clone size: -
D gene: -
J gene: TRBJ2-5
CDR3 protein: CATSGGPAETQYF
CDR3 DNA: TGTGCCACTTCTGGGGGCCCTGCGGAGACCCAGTACTTC

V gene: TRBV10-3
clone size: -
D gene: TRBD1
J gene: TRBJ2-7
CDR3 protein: CAIKTGATYEQYF
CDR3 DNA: TGTGCCATAAAGACAGGGGCTACCTACGAGCAGTACTTC

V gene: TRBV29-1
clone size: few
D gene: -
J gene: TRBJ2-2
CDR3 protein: CSVDGDRNTGELFF
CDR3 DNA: TGCAGCGTTGACGGGGATCGGAACACCGGGGAGCTGTTTTTT

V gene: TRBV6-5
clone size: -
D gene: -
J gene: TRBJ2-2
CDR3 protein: CASHRAGELFF
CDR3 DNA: TGTGCCAGCCACCGGGCCGGGGAGCTGTTTTTT

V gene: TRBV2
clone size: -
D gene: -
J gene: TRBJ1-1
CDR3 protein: CASSEALTGVNTEAFF
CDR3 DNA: TGTGCCAGCAGTGAAGCTCTTACAGGAGTGAACACTGAAGCTTTCTTT

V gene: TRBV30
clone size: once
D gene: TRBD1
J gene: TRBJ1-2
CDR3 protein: CAWRRDRGRYGYTF
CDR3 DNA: TGTGCCTGGAGAAGGGACAGGGGGCGATATGGCTACACCTTC

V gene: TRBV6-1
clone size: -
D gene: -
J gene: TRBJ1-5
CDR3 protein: CASSEALGQPQHF
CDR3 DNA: TGTGCCAGCAGTGAAGCCCTCGGGCAGCCCCAGCATTTT

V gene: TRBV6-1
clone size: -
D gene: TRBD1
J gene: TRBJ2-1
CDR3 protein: CASIVGTGGVDEQFF
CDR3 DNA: TGTGCCAGCATTGTGGGGACAGGGGGCGTCGATGAGCAGTTCTTC

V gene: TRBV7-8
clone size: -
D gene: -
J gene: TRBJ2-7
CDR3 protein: CASSLGGGRGPYEQYF
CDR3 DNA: TGTGCCAGCAGCTTAGGGGGGGGCAGGGGGCCCTACGAGCAGTACTTC

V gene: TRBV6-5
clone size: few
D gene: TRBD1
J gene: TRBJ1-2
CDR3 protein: CASSPLRTGAKGYTF
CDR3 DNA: TGTGCCAGCAGCCCTCTCCGGACAGGGGCTAAAGGCTACACCTTC

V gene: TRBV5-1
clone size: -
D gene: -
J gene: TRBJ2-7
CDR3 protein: CASSLGSSYEQYF
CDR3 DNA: TGCGCCAGCAGCTTGGGGAGCTCCTACGAGCAGTACTTC

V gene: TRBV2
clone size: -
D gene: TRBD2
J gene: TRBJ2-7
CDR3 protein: CASSEALSGGDPYEQYF
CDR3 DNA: TGTGCCAGCAGTGAAGCATTAAGCGGGGGGGATCCCTACGAGCAGTACTTC